Within the sample, the clone carrying this T cell receptor beta chain is medium-sized. These data originate in a study of blood T cell repertoires in COVID-19. At the level of the study: The analysed material was cDNA or gDNA that came from T cells, B-cell-depleted T cells, or PBMCs.

CDR3 length: 15 residues. Germline V gene data show CDR1 as SGDLS and CDR2 as YYNGEE. V was pared by 4 bases and J by 3 bases, with 17 bases between. The authors' processing: Estimation of nucleated cell counts relied on the amplification of reference gene primers. Clones were sequenced by immunoSEQ multiplex PCR, and TCRdb holds only the in-frame ones, with some missing. V, J and clone size reflect that table, while D and trimming were determined from the DNA. The data contain over 8,500 clones, around 90% of them singletons. The specimen sequenced was peripheral blood. This receptor was taken from a human donor in a cohort sampled during active COVID-19. V gene TRBV9 combines with J gene TRBJ2-7, with D unclear. CDR3: CASSPYKELLYEQYF. CDR3 nucleotide sequence: TGTGCCAGCAGCCCCTATAAAGAACTCCTCTACGAGCAGTACTTC.